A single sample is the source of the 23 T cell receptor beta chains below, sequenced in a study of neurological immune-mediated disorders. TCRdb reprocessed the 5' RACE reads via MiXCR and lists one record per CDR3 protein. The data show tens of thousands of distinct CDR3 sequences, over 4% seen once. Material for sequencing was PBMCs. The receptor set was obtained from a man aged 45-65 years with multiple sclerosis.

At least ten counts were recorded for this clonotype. CDR3 sequence reads: CASSQGTSGRGAQYF. DNA of the CDR3: TGTGCCAGCAGTCAAGGGACTAGCGGCCGGGGGGCCCAGTACTTC. The chain combines TRBV12-3 or TRBV12-4 with TRBJ2-5; 11 bases line up with TRBD2. V shed 5 bases and J 9 bases; nucleotides not matched to a gene: 11. This CDR3 comprises 15 residues.

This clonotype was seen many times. The CDR3 coding sequence is TGTGCCAGCAGCGCGGCCGGGACTACCTCCTACAATGAGCAGTTCTTC. As protein: CASSAAGTTSYNEQFF. V gene TRBV11-2 combines with J gene TRBJ2-1, with 7 bases aligning to TRBD2. The germline gives CDR1 SGHAT, CDR2 FQNNGV. The CDR3 runs 16 residues. Losses at the gene ends were 5 bases for V and 0 bases for J; bases not matched to a gene: 7.

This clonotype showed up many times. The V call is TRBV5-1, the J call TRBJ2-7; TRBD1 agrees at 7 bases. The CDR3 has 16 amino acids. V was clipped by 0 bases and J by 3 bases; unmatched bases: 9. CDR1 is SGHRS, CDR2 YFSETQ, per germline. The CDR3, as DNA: TGCGCCAGCAGCTTGGAAGGGGACAGCACATACTACGAGCAGTACTTC. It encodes CASSLEGDSTYYEQYF. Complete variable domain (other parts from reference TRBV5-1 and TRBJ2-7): KAGVTQTPRYLIKTRGQQVTLSCSPISGHRSVSWYQQTPGQGLQFLFEYFSETQRNKGNFPGRFSGRQFSNSRSEMNVSTLELGDSALYLCASSLEGDSTYYEQYFGPGTRLTVT.

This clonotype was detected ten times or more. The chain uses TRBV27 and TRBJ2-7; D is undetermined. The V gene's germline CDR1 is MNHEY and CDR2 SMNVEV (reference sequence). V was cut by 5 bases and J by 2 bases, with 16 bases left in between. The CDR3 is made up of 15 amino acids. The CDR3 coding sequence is TGTGCCAGCAGTCTTGGCTTGGCAGGCACCTACGAGCAGTACTTC. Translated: CASSLGLAGTYEQYF.

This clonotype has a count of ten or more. CDR3 sequence reads: CSVDFLAGRTRTDTQYF. The CDR3 DNA sequence: TGCAGCGTTGACTTTCTAGCGGGGCGAACTCGCACAGATACGCAGTATTTT. The chain is built from TRBV29-1 and TRBJ2-3, with 9 bases aligning to TRBD2. CDR3 length: 17 amino acids. With V trimmed by 3 bases and J by 1 base, 11 bases remained unmatched. Looked up from germline, CDR1 is SQVTM and CDR2 is ANQGSEA.

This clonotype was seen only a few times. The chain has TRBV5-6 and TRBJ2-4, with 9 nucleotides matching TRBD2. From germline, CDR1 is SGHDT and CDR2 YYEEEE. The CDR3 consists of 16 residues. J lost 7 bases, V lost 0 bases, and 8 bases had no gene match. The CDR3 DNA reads TGTGCCAGCAGCTTGGGAATTAGCGGGAGTCGGAACATTCAGTACTTC. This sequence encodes CASSLGISGSRNIQYF.

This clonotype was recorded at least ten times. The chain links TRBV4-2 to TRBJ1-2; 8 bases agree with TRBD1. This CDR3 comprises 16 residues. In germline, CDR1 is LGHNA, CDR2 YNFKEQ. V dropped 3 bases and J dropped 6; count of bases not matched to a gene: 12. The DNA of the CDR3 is TGTGCCAGCAGCCAGCAACGACAGGGGCCAATGGATGGCTACACCTTC. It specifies CASSQQRQGPMDGYTF.

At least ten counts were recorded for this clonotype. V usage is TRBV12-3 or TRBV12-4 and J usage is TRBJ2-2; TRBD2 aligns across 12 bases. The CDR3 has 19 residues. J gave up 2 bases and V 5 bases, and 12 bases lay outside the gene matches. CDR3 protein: CASSESPGLAGGNTGELFF. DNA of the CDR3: TGTGCCAGCAGTGAGTCGCCGGGACTAGCGGGCGGTAACACCGGGGAGCTGTTTTTT.

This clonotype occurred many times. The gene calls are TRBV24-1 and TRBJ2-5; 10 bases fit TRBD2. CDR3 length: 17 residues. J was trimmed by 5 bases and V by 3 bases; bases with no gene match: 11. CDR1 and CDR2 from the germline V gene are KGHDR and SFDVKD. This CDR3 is CATSDDRTSGNRETQYF. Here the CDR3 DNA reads TGTGCCACCAGTGATGACCGGACTAGCGGAAACAGGGAGACCCAGTACTTC.

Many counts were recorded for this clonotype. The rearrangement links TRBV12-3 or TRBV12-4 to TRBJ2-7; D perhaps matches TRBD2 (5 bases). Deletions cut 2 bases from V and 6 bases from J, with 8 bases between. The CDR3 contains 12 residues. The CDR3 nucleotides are TGTGCCAGCAGTTTAATCGGGGTCGAGCAGTACTTC. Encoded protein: CASSLIGVEQYF.

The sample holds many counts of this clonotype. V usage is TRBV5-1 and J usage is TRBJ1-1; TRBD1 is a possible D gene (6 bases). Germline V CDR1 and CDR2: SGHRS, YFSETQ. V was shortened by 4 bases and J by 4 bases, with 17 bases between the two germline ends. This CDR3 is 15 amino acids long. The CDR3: CASSKTGYQGTEAFF. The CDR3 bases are TGCGCCAGCAGCAAAACAGGGTACCAGGGCACTGAAGCTTTCTTT.

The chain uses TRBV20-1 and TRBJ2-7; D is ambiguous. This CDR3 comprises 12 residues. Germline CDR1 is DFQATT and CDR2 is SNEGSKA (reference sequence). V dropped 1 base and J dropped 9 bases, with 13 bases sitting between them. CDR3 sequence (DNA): TGCAGTGCTAGAGCCCCGGCGGCAGCGCAGTACTTC. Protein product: CSARAPAAAQYF.

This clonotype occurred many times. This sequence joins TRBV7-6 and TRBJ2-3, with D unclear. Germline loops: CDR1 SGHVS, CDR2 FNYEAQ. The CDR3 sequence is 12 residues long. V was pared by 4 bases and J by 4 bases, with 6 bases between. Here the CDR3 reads CASSSAADTQYF. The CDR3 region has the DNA TGTGCCAGCAGCTCTGCCGCAGATACGCAGTATTTT.

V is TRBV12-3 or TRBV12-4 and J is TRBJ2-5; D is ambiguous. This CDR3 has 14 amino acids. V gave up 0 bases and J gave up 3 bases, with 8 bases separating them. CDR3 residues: CASSLASGKETQYF. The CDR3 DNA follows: TGTGCCAGCAGTTTAGCGTCCGGTAAAGAGACCCAGTACTTC.

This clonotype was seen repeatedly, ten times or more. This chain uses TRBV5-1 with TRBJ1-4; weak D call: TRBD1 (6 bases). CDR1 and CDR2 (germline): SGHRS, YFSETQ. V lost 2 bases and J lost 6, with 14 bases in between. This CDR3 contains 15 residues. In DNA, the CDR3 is TGCGCCAGCAGCTTCGGGACACTAAGGGATGAAAAACTGTTTTTT. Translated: CASSFGTLRDEKLFF.

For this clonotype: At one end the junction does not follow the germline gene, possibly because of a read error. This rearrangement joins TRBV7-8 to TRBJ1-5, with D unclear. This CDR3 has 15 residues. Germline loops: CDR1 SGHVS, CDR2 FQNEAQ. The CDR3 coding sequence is TGTGCCAGCACCCAAATGGACTTTAGCAATCAGCCCCAGAATTTT. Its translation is CASTQMDFSNQPQNF.

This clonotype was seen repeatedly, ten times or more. The CDR3 region is CASSLTGDSQPQHF. The DNA of the CDR3 is TGCGCCAGCAGCTTAACAGGGGATTCACAGCCCCAGCATTTT. The chain has TRBV5-1 and TRBJ1-5, with 7 bases matching TRBD1. This CDR3 comprises 14 residues. Per germline, CDR1 SGHRS and CDR2 YFSETQ. With 2 bases clipped from V and 7 bases from J, the junction kept 6 bases outside the gene matches.

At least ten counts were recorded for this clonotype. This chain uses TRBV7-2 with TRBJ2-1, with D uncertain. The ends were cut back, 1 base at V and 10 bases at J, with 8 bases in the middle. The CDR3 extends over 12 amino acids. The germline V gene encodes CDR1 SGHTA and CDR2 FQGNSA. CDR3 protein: CASSLVGLEQFF. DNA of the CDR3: TGTGCCAGCAGCTTAGTAGGGTTAGAGCAGTTCTTC.

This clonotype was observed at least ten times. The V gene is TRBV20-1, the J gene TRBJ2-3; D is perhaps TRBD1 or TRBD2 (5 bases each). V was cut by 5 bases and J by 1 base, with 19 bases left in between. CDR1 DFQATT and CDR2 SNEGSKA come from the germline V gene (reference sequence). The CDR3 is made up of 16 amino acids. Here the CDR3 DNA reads TGCAGTGCTCCAAGATATGCAGGGAGAGGCACAGATACGCAGTATTTT. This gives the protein CSAPRYAGRGTDTQYF.

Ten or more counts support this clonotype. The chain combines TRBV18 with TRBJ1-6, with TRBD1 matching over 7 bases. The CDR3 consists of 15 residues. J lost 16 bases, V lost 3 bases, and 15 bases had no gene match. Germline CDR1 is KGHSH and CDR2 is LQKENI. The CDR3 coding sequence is TGTGCCAGCTCACCTATACAAACACGGGACAGCCATCTCCACTTT. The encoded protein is CASSPIQTRDSHLHF.

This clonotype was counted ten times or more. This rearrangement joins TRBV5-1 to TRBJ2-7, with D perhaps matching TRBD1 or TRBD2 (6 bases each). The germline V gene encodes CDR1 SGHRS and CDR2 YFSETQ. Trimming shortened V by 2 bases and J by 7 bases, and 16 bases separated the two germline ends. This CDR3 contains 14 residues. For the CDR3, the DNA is TGCGCCAGCAGCTTCGAAGGGGGGAGAAGGGAGCAGTACTTC. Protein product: CASSFEGGRREQYF. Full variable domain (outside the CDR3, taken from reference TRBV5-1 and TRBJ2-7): KAGVTQTPRYLIKTRGQQVTLSCSPISGHRSVSWYQQTPGQGLQFLFEYFSETQRNKGNFPGRFSGRQFSNSRSEMNVSTLELGDSALYLCASSFEGGRREQYFGPGTRLTVT.

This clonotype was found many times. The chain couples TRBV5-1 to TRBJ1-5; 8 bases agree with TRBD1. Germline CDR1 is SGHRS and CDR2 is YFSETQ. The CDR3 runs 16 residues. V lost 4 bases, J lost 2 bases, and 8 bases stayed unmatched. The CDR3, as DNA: TGCGCCAGCAGCCCCTCCGGGACAGGAGGCAATCAGCCCCAGCATTTT. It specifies CASSPSGTGGNQPQHF.

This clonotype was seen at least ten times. CDR3 DNA sequence: TGCGCCAGCAGCTTGACTAGTATGGCCGGGGAGCTGTTTTTT. Translating it yields CASSLTSMAGELFF. The V gene is TRBV5-1, the J gene TRBJ2-2; TRBD2 is a possible D gene (5 bases). The V and J ends lost 1 base and 6 bases respectively, with 10 bases between them. In germline, CDR1 is SGHRS, CDR2 YFSETQ. The CDR3 is made up of 14 amino acids. The full variable domain, rest sourced from reference TRBV5-1 and TRBJ2-2, is KAGVTQTPRYLIKTRGQQVTLSCSPISGHRSVSWYQQTPGQGLQFLFEYFSETQRNKGNFPGRFSGRQFSNSRSEMNVSTLELGDSALYLCASSLTSMAGELFFGEGSRLTVL.